Below, 26 T cell receptor beta chains from the same sample are listed, as sequenced in a study of cytotoxic CD8 clonotypes in ibrutinib-treated CLL. Repertoires were generated with immunoSEQ multiplex PCR, while TCRdb's copy carries only in-frame clones and drops some. The table lists roughly 200,000 clones, over 60% of them singletons, with roughly 13% in the top ten. Sequenced material: PBMCs, taken after 24 months of ibrutinib treatment. These receptors were taken from a human donor with chronic lymphocytic leukemia.

The chain uses TRBV11-3 and TRBJ2-7; TRBD1 is a possible D gene (5 bases). The V and J ends lost 3 bases and 4 bases respectively, with 10 bases between them. The CDR3 spans 13 residues. Germline CDR1 reads SGHNT; CDR2 reads YENEEA. The DNA for the CDR3 is TGTGCCAGCAGCTTCGACAGTAATTACGAGCAGTACTTC. It codes for CASSFDSNYEQYF. Based on the CDR3 plus reference TRBV11-3 and TRBJ2-7, the full variable domain is EAGVVQSPRYKIIEKKQPVAFWCNPISGHNTLYWYLQNLGQGPELLIRYENEEAVDDSQLPKDRFSAERLKGVDSTLKIQPAELGDSAVYLCASSFDSNYEQYFGPGTRLTVT.

CDR3 DNA sequence: TGTGCCAGCAGTTACTCGAACCATGTGAACACTGAAGCTTTCTTT. This encodes CASSYSNHVNTEAFF. This chain connects TRBV6-5 to TRBJ1-1; D remains ambiguous. The CDR3 loop spans 15 amino acids. V was trimmed by 0 bases and J by 0 bases, leaving 8 bases between them. Germline loops: CDR1 MNHEY, CDR2 SVGAGI.

This clone occurred a few times. J is TRBJ1-4 and V is TRBV5-4; D uncertain. Trimming cost V 2 bases and J 11 bases, with 10 bases left between them. The germline gives CDR1 SGHNT, CDR2 YYREEE (reference sequence). The CDR3 runs 12 residues. The CDR3 coding sequence is TGTGCCAGCAGCTTCGACTCTCGGAAACTGTTTTTT. Protein sequence: CASSFDSRKLFF.

The genes are TRBV7-6 and TRBJ2-3; 7 nucleotides match TRBD2. This CDR3 is 14 amino acids long. After removal of 0 bases from V and 4 bases from J, the junction contained 1 base not matched to a gene. CDR1 and CDR2 (germline): SGHVS, FNYEAQ. CDR3 sequence (DNA): TGTGCCAGCAGCTTAGCTCGGGGGGCAGATACGCAGTATTTT. This encodes CASSLARGADTQYF.

This clone has just one count. The rearrangement joins TRBV29-1 to TRBJ2-7; 7 positions match TRBD2. The CDR3 length is 13 residues. The V gene end was trimmed by 3 bases and the J gene end by 7 bases; junction bases not matched to a gene: 9. Looked up from germline, CDR1 is SQVTM and CDR2 is ANQGSEA. CDR3 amino acids: CSVETGGRSEQYF. CDR3 nucleotides: TGCAGCGTTGAGACTGGCGGGAGAAGTGAGCAGTACTTC.

The chain is built from TRBV6-5 and TRBJ2-7, with 11 bases matching TRBD2. The CDR3 sequence is 14 residues long. Germline loops: CDR1 MNHEY, CDR2 SVGAGI. Losses at the gene ends were 6 bases for V and 3 bases for J; bases not matched to a gene: 4. The CDR3 reads CASRGLAEDYEQYF. The DNA of the CDR3 is TGTGCCAGCAGGGGACTAGCGGAAGACTACGAGCAGTACTTC.

This clone was observed a handful of times. V and J are TRBV18 and TRBJ2-1, with 8 bases lining up with TRBD1. The length of the CDR3 is 21 residues. The ends lost 3 bases at V and 5 bases at J; junction bases unmatched: 24. Germline CDR1 KGHSH, CDR2 LQKENI. The CDR3: CASSPSWMAGGQGAMNNEQFF. The DNA of the CDR3 is TGTGCCAGCTCACCCAGTTGGATGGCCGGAGGACAGGGCGCGATGAACAATGAGCAGTTCTTC. Based on the CDR3 plus reference TRBV18 and TRBJ2-1, the full variable domain is NAGVMQNPRHLVRRRGQEARLRCSPMKGHSHVYWYRQLPEEGLKFMVYLQKENIIDESGMPKERFSAEFPKEGPSILRIQQVVRGDSAAYFCASSPSWMAGGQGAMNNEQFFGPGTRLTVL.

J is TRBJ2-3 and V is TRBV19; tentative D call: TRBD2 (5 bases). The CDR3 runs 16 residues. Germline V gene data show CDR1 as LNHDA and CDR2 as SQIVND (reference sequence). V was pared by 5 bases and J by 1 base, with 16 bases between. CDR3 bases: TGTGCCAGTAGTCCCCGACTACTTACGGGCACAGATACGCAGTATTTT. This codes for CASSPRLLTGTDTQYF.

The CDR3 sequence is CATSRDPGRTDTQYF. The CDR3 DNA follows: TGTGCCACCAGCAGAGATCCGGGGCGCACAGATACGCAGTATTTT. The chain joins TRBV15 to TRBJ2-3; either TRBD1 or TRBD2 may supply D (5 bases each). The V gene lost 0 bases and the J gene lost 1 base, with 8 bases spanning the gap. The germline gives CDR1 LNHNV, CDR2 YYDKDF (reference sequence). The length of the CDR3 is 15 residues.

The V and J genes are TRBV5-1 and TRBJ2-7; the D gene is possibly TRBD2 (5 bases). The CDR3 sequence is 16 residues long. CDR1 is SGHRS, CDR2 YFSETQ, per germline. Between the trimmed V and J ends, which lost 5 bases and 0 bases, there was a span of 18 bases. This CDR3 is CASRRIPSQISYEQYF. CDR3 DNA: TGCGCCAGCAGACGAATCCCTAGCCAGATCTCCTACGAGCAGTACTTC.

The V and J genes are TRBV11-3 and TRBJ1-1, with a possible D match to TRBD1 (6 bases). The V end was cut by 6 bases, the J end by 3 bases, with 11 bases between. The CDR3 covers 13 residues. Per the germline V gene, CDR1 is SGHNT and CDR2 is YENEEA. CDR3 sequence: CASSRDRYTEAFF. The CDR3 DNA is TGTGCCAGCAGTCGAGACAGGTACACTGAAGCTTTCTTT.

The chain uses TRBV5-1 and TRBJ2-3; D perhaps matches TRBD2 (5 bases). The CDR3 is 18 residues long. Germline CDR1 is SGHRS and CDR2 is YFSETQ. V lost 0 bases, J lost 4 bases, and 21 bases lay in between. CDR3 DNA: TGCGCCAGCAGCTTGGCTACCATGGCGGGTTCTCAGTCAGATACGCAGTATTTT. Protein: CASSLATMAGSQSDTQYF. Full variable domain (remainder filled in from reference TRBV5-1 and TRBJ2-3): KAGVTQTPRYLIKTRGQQVTLSCSPISGHRSVSWYQQTPGQGLQFLFEYFSETQRNKGNFPGRFSGRQFSNSRSEMNVSTLELGDSALYLCASSLATMAGSQSDTQYFGPGTRLTVL.

This chain links TRBV28 with TRBJ1-2, with 7 positions matching TRBD1. The length of the CDR3 is 18 residues. Trimming removed 6 bases from V and 2 bases from J; junction bases left unmatched: 18. CDR1 is MDHEN, CDR2 SYDVKM, per germline. CDR3 loop: CASSIPGTVALINYGYTF. CDR3 coding DNA: TGTGCCAGCAGCATCCCCGGGACAGTGGCCCTAATCAACTATGGCTACACCTTC.

There are a few counts of this clone. The rearrangement links TRBV30 to TRBJ1-5, with unresolved D. Trimming removed 3 bases at V and 4 bases at J, with 10 bases between. The V gene's germline CDR1 is GTSNPN and CDR2 SVGIG (reference sequence). The CDR3 runs 13 residues. The CDR3 bases are TGTGCCTGGAGACAGAGGGAGAATCAGCCCCAGCATTTT. It encodes CAWRQRENQPQHF. Full variable domain (missing parts from reference TRBV30 and TRBJ1-5): SQTIHQWPATLVQPVGSPLSLECTVEGTSNPNLYWYRQAAGRGLQLLFYSVGIGQISSEVPQNLSASRPQDRQFILSSKKLLLSDSGFYLCAWRQRENQPQHFGDGTRLSIL.

The chain employs TRBV7-9 and TRBJ1-4, with TRBD1 identical over 10 bases. The CDR3 is made up of 13 amino acids. Germline V lookup: CDR1 SEHNR, CDR2 FQNEAQ (reference sequence). V shed 6 bases, J shed 7 bases, and the junction held 2 bases outside the gene matches. The CDR3 DNA follows: TGTGCCAGCAGTCGGGACAGGGGTGAAAAACTGTTTTTT. It is translated as CASSRDRGEKLFF.

The V and J genes are TRBV11-2 and TRBJ2-7; 7 bases are shared with TRBD2. The CDR3 has 17 amino acids. V lost 1 base and J lost 0; bases outside the gene matches: 9. Germline V gene data show CDR1 as SGHAT and CDR2 as FQNNGV. The CDR3 spells CASSLVMGLADSYEQYF. The DNA for the CDR3 is TGTGCCAGCAGCTTAGTTATGGGGCTAGCGGACTCCTACGAGCAGTACTTC.

CDR3 in amino acids: CASPVGQGFWETNEKLFF. As DNA, the CDR3 is TGTGCCAGCCCAGTAGGGCAGGGATTTTGGGAAACTAATGAAAAACTGTTTTTT. The chain couples TRBV27 to TRBJ1-4; tentatively, D is TRBD1 (5 bases). Germline-derived CDR1 and CDR2 are MNHEY and SMNVEV (reference sequence). The CDR3 is 18 amino acids. Trimming cost V 8 bases and J 1 base, with 23 bases left between them. Combining the CDR3 with reference TRBV27 and TRBJ1-4 gives the whole variable domain EAQVTQNPRYLITVTGKKLTVTCSQNMNHEYMSWYRQDPGLGLRQIYYSMNVEVTDKGDVPEGYKVSRKEKRNFPLILESPSPNQTSLYFCASPVGQGFWETNEKLFFGSGTQLSVL.

This sequence joins TRBV2 and TRBJ1-3; no definite D call. Germline lookup yields CDR1 SNHLY and CDR2 FYNNEI. The V gene lost 6 bases and the J gene lost 2 bases, with 14 bases spanning the gap. This CDR3 is 15 amino acids long. CDR3 region: CASSEVSGPGNTIYF. The CDR3 DNA reads as TGTGCCAGCAGCGAGGTTTCCGGGCCTGGAAACACCATATATTTT.

The rearrangement joins TRBV29-1 to TRBJ1-1; tentatively, D is TRBD1 (5 bases). The CDR3 sequence is 13 residues long. Germline V gene data show CDR1 as SQVTM and CDR2 as ANQGSEA. V was cut by 8 bases and J by 1 base, with 14 bases left in between. CDR3 in amino acids: CSPNPTGNTEAFF. The CDR3 DNA follows: TGCAGCCCTAACCCAACAGGGAACACTGAAGCTTTCTTT.

Of note for this clone: The sample carries other DNA sequences with the same CDR3. This chain uses TRBV30 with TRBJ2-7, with 13 nucleotides matching TRBD2. The J segment lost 7 bases and the V segment lost 0 bases, leaving 6 bases of the junction unmatched. Germline-derived CDR1 and CDR2 are GTSNPN and SVGIG (reference sequence). This CDR3 is 15 amino acids long. The CDR3 DNA reads TGTGCCTGGAGTGTACTGGGACTAGCGGGATCAGAGCAGTACTTC. Encoded protein: CAWSVLGLAGSEQYF. The variable domain in full, completed from reference TRBV30 and TRBJ2-7, reads SQTIHQWPATLVQPVGSPLSLECTVEGTSNPNLYWYRQAAGRGLQLLFYSVGIGQISSEVPQNLSASRPQDRQFILSSKKLLLSDSGFYLCAWSVLGLAGSEQYFGPGTRLTVT.

This clone was seen a few times. The gene calls are TRBV19 and TRBJ2-2; D is perhaps TRBD2 (6 bases). Trimming cost V 9 bases and J 7 bases, with 21 bases left between them. The CDR3 totals 15 residues. Germline V gene sequence: CDR1 LNHDA, CDR2 SQIVND (reference sequence). Written as DNA, the CDR3 is TGTGCCAGCTCCCGGGACTTGGGATTGGGCGGGGAGCTGTTTTTT. This codes for CASSRDLGLGGELFF.

The chain combines TRBV25-1 with TRBJ2-1; 7 nucleotides line up with TRBD2. The germline V gene encodes CDR1 MGHDK and CDR2 SYGVNS. CDR3 length equals 16 residues. V dropped 1 base and J dropped 0; count of bases not matched to a gene: 3. CDR3 coding DNA: TGTGCCAGCAGTGAATGGGGGGGAAGCTCCTACAATGAGCAGTTCTTC. It translates to CASSEWGGSSYNEQFF. The complete variable domain, with remaining parts taken from reference TRBV25-1 and TRBJ2-1, reads EADIYQTPRYLVIGTGKKITLECSQTMGHDKMYWYQQDPGMELHLIHYSYGVNSTEKGDLSSESTVSRIRTEHFPLTLESARPSHTSQYLCASSEWGGSSYNEQFFGPGTRLTVL.

This chain uses TRBV7-2 with TRBJ1-5; tentatively, D is TRBD1 (5 bases). This CDR3 is built from 14 residues. CDR1 is SGHTA, CDR2 FQGNSA, per germline. V was trimmed by 5 bases and J by 1 base, leaving 9 bases between them. This chain's CDR3 is CASSTRDSNQPQHF. The CDR3 region has the DNA TGTGCCAGCAGCACGAGGGACAGCAATCAGCCCCAGCATTTT.

The chain employs TRBV16 and TRBJ2-5; 7 bases match TRBD2. The CDR3 is 17 residues long. Per germline, CDR1 KGHSY and CDR2 FQNENV. With 0 bases clipped from V and 0 bases from J, the junction kept 7 bases outside the gene matches. CDR3 in DNA: TGTGCCAGCAGCCAATCGCCGAGCGGGGTGTACCAAGAGACCCAGTACTTC. Translating gives CASSQSPSGVYQETQYF.

The chain combines TRBV6-5 with TRBJ1-2; TRBD1 matches 12 bases. In germline, CDR1 is MNHEY, CDR2 SVGAGI. CDR3 length equals 15 residues. V lost 6 bases, J lost 8 bases, and 10 bases stayed unmatched. The CDR3 loop is CASRTPGQGANGYTF. Here the CDR3 DNA reads TGTGCCAGCAGGACCCCGGGACAGGGGGCGAACGGCTACACCTTC.

This clone was seen more than once but under ten times. The gene calls are TRBV10-3 and TRBJ2-2, with 13 nucleotides matching TRBD2. Germline lookup yields CDR1 ENHRY and CDR2 SYGVKD. The CDR3 totals 18 residues. With V trimmed by 1 base and J by 1 base, 3 bases remained unmatched. In DNA form, the CDR3 reads TGTGCCATCAGTGAGTTGGGACTAGCGGGACAGAACACCGGGGAGCTGTTTTTT. Residues: CAISELGLAGQNTGELFF.